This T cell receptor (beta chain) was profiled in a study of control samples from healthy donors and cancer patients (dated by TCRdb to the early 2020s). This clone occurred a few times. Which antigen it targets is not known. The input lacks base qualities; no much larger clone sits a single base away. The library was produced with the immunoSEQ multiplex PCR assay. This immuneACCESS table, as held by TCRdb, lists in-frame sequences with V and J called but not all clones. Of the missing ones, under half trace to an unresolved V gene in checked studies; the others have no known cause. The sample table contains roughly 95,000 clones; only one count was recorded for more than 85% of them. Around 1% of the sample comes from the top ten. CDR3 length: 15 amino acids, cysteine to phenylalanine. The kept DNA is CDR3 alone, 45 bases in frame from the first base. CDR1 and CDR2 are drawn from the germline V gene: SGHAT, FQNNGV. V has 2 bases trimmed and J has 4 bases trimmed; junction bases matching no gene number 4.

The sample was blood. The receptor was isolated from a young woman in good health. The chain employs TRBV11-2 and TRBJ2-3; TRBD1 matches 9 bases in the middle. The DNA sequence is TGTGCCAGCAGCTTACGGACAGGGGAAGCAGATACGCAGTATTTT. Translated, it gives CASSLRTGEADTQYF.